The T cell receptor (beta chain) described here comes from a study of cytomegalovirus exposure and HLA in healthy donors. Study findings and constraints: Some highly shared sequence variants likely arose as a pipeline artifact.

J was trimmed by 0 bases and V by 5 bases; bases with no gene match: 8. The CDR3 contains 16 residues. The germline CDR1 and CDR2 sequences are SGHRS and YFSETQ. The PCR contained 60 Vbeta and 13 Jbeta primers. Clones were read by immunoSEQ multiplex PCR, and TCRdb kept only the in-frame ones, dropping some. The sample records 110,000 to 150,000 clones, about 80% being singletons. This clone has a single count. What it binds is not known. Sequencing was carried out using PBMCs. The V gene is TRBV5-1, the J gene TRBJ2-3, with TRBD2 identical over 8 bases. The receptor comes from a woman aged 60 to 75 in good health and CMV-seropositive. The CDR3: CASRPELAASTDTQYF. The CDR3 DNA sequence: TGCGCCAGCAGACCTGAACTAGCGGCTAGCACAGATACGCAGTATTTT.